This TCR beta chain was captured by sequencing in a study of shared clonotypes between healthy human individuals (dated by TCRdb to 2020 to 2022). Background for the entire study: Two women and a few men aged 18 to 49 years were included in the cohort. To estimate repertoire size and how much clonotype sharing occurs between individuals, the study deeply sequenced the blood TCR repertoires of about five healthy adults. To increase sequencing depth and limit assay-specific biases, different laboratories used diverse techniques to prepare libraries and sequence TCR repertoires. Leukapheresis yielded between about 0.94 and 10 billion PBMCs per donor. Study-wide conclusions, independent of this receptor: Pairwise subsampling indicated that sequencing depth was expected to affect the degree of clonotype sharing among donors. Sampling was restricted to blood, and TCR repertoires in tissues likely differ from the TCR repertoires found in blood. The genetic and exposure-history diversity represented was limited by the small number of donors.

Using the deep immunoSEQ assay, TCR CDR3 regions were amplified from genomic DNA by multiplex PCR. Extracted genomic DNA from each cell subset was distributed evenly across all wells of several immunoSEQ 96-well plates, and each plate was treated as a replicate. Each replicate PCR for unsorted PBMC received 300 to 350 ng genomic DNA, equal to approximately 30,000 T cell genomes. Ten immunoSEQ deep assay plates were used to sequence the unsorted PBMC genomic DNA. Purified libraries were measured with a Qubit 3.0 fluorometer, size-checked on a Bioanalyzer 2100, and measured again with the KAPA Library Quantification kit. Every immunoSEQ 96-well plate was sequenced on a dedicated single-read 150-cycle Illumina NextSeq 550 flow cell. The paper's processing steps were these. Because only junctional sequences without quality scores were contained in the immunoSEQ output, filtering matching that applied to full-length reads could not be performed. To assign V/J genes and CDR3, sequences were annotated against IMGT germline references using PyIR, a Python wrapper for IgBLAST v1.9. Reads were filtered out if the reads had weak V/J assignments (E-value above 1e-6), no CDR3, stop codons, out-of-frame junctions, or ambiguous translated residues. V3J clonotypes were defined by identical inferred V gene, J gene, and CDR3 amino acid sequence. Percentage overlap between repertoires was computed as shared unique clonotypes divided by the size of the smaller repertoire. Three approaches were used to assess repertoire richness: RTK rarefaction, the Chao1 estimator, and Recon v2.1 estimates of unobserved clonotypes. This immuneACCESS table, as held by TCRdb, lists in-frame sequences with V and J called but not all clones. Of the missing ones, under half trace to an unresolved V gene in checked studies; the others have no known cause. V, J and clone size reflect that table, while D and trimming were determined from the DNA. Recorded for this sample are about 480,000 clones; about 80% of them occurred a single time. Approximately 12% of the sample is taken by the ten largest.

Healthy HIV-negative adults with no recently reported acute infections or vaccinations were included as donors. Every donor was a Caucasian adult living in Nashville, Tennessee, USA. For unsorted samples, 100 million or so PBMCs were counted, and genomic DNA was extracted using the QIAamp DNA Blood Mini kit. Blood was collected by leukapheresis, and PBMCs were isolated by Ficoll-Histopaque density gradient centrifugation and then cryopreserved in liquid nitrogen vapor phase. Remarks on this clone: Its antigen is unknown. Base qualities were left out, and no much larger clone turns up one base away.

The CDR3, cysteine through phenylalanine, is 13 amino acids long. The sequence is cut down to CDR3 DNA, 39 bases in frame from base 1. The CDR1 and CDR2 encoded by the germline V gene are MDHEN and SYDVKM. Relative to germline, V is 1 base shorter and J is 3 bases shorter, with 7 bases between their ends. The receptor's source is a woman between 40 and 50 years old in good health. Some clones in this sample may be carry-over from other donors' samples. The rearranged chain carries TRBV28 and TRBJ2-7, with no confidently assigned D gene. What was sequenced was PBMCs. The CDR3 protein is CASSLLSLYEQYF. The DNA reads TGTGCCAGCAGTTTATTGAGCCTCTACGAGCAGTACTTC.